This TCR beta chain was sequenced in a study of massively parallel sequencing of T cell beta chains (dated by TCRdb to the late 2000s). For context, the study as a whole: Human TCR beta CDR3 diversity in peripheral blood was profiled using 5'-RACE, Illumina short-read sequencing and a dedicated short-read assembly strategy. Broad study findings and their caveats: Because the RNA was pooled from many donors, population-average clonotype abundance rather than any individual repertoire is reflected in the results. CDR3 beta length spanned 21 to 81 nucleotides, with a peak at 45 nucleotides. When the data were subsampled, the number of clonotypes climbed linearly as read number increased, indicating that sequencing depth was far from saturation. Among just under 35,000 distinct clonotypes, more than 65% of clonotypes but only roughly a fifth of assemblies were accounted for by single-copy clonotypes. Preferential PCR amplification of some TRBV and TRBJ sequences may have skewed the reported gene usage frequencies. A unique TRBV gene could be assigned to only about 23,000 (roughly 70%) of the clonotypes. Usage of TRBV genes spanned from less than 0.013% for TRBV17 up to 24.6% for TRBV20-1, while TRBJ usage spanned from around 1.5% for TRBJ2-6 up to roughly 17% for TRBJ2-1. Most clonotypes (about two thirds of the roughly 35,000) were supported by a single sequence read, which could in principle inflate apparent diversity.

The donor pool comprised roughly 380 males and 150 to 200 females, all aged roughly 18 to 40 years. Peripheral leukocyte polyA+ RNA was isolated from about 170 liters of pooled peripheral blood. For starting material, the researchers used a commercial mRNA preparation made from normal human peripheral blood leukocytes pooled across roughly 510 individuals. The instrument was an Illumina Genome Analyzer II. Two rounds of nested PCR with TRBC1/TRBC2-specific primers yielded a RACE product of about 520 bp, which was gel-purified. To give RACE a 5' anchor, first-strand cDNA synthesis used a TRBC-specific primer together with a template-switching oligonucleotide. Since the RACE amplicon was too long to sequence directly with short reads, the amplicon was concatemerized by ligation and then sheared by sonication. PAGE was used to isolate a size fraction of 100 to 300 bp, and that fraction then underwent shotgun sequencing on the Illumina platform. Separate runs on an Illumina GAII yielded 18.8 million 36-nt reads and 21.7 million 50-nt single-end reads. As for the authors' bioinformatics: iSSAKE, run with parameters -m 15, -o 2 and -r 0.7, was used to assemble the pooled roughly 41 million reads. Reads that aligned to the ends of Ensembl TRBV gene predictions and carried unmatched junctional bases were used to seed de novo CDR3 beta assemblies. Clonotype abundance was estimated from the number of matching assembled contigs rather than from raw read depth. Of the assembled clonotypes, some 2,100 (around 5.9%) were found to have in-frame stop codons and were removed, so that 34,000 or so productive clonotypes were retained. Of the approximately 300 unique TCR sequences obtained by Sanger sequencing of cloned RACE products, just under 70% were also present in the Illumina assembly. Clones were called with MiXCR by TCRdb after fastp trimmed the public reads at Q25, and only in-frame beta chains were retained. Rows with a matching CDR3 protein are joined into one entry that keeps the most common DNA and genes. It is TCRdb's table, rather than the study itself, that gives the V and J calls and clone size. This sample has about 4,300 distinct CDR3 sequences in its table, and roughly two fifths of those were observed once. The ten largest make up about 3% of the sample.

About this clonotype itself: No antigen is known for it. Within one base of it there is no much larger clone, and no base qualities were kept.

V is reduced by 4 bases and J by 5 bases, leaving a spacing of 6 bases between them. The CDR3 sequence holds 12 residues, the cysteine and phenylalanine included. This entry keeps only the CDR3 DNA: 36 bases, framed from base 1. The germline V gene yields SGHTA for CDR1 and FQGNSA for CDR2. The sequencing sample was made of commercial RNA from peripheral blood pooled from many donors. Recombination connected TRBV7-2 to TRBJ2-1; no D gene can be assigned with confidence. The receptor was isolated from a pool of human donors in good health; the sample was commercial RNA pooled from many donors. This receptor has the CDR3 CASSWQDNEQFF. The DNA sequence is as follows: TGTGCCAGCAGCTGGCAAGACAATGAGCAGTTCTTC. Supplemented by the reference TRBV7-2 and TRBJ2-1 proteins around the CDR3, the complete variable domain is GAGVSQSPSNKVTEKGKDVELRCDPISGHTALYWYRQSLGQGLEFLIYFQGNSAPDKSGLPSDRFSAERTGGSVSTLTIQRTQQEDSAVYLCASSWQDNEQFFGPGTRLTVL.